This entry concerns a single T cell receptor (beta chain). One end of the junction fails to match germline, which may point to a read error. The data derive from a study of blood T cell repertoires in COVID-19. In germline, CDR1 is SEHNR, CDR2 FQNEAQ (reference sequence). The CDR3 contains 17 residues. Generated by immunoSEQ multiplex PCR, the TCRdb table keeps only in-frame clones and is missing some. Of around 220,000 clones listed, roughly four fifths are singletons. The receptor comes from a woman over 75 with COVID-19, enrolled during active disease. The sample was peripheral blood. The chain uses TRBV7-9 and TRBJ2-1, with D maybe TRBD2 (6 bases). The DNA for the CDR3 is TGTGCCAGCAGCCATAACGGCCCCCGGGACTCCTTCAATGAGCAGTTCTTC. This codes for CASSHNGPRDSFNEQFF.